This TCR beta chain stems from a study of blood T cell repertoires in COVID-19 (TCRdb year 2020). Broadly, across the study: The collaborator samples originated in the United States, Italy and Spain and spanned the acute and convalescent phases of COVID-19. The material from the prospective study consisted of cDNA or gDNA derived from T cells, B-cell-depleted T cells, or PBMCs. Deeply sampled blood TCRbeta repertoires from subjects exposed to, actively infected with, or recovered from COVID-19 were included in the dataset. The repertoires were released in a freely available public database meant as a resource for research on the immune response to SARS-CoV-2. Samples came from the ongoing ImmuneRACE study (first 160 participants) plus 1,254 subjects from 6 global collaborators. Sample metadata almost always included a de-identified subject ID, COVID-19 status, age in years and sex. Where available, HLA class I and class II types were obtained from metadata supplied by the sample provider rather than from assay-based typing. Broad study findings and their caveats: How much clinical and demographic metadata was included differed by source and by participant, and the metadata was provided uncurated.

The CDR1 and CDR2 encoded by the germline V gene (reference sequence) are LNHDA and SQIVND. Germline trimming: 3 bases from V, 6 bases from J; junction bases outside gene matches: 4. The CDR3 goes from the cysteine to the phenylalanine over 13 residues. Only CDR3 DNA remains: 39 bases, in frame from the first base. For this clone: The target of this receptor is not known. Per-base qualities were not stored, and no clone one base away is much larger.

TCRbeta CDR3 regions were amplified from genomic DNA by means of the immunoSEQ Assay, a bias-controlled multiplex PCR. Processing in the source paper ran as follows. Within the assay, amplification of reference gene primers was used to estimate how many nucleated cells each sample contained. To quantify the absolute abundance of each unique TCRbeta CDR3 rearrangement, sequence reads were collapsed and filtered. Productive Simpson clonality was computed per sample as the square root of Simpson's diversity index over productive rearrangements. As stored in TCRdb, this immuneACCESS dataset retains in-frame rearrangements with V and J assigned. A fraction of the clones does not appear; measured against another copy, unresolved V genes explain less than half of the discrepancy, and the remainder lacks a known reason. D and trimming come from the DNA, and the V and J calls and clone size come from that table. Here the sample has 200,000 to 250,000 clones; 70% to 90% occur a single time. Approximately 12% of the sample is taken by the ten largest.

A second Seattle source provided samples from volunteer blood donors who had recovered from COVID-19. Collaborating institutions collected whole blood in K2EDTA tubes following their own protocols. Collaborator samples were shipped for TCRbeta analysis as frozen whole blood, isolated PBMCs, or DNA extracted from either sample type. What was sequenced was peripheral blood. The source is a woman aged 18 to 35 who had recovered from COVID-19. The chain links TRBV19 with TRBJ1-2, with 7 middle bases fitting TRBD1. The CDR3 is CASSIRTGDGYTF. The nucleotide sequence reads as follows: TGTGCCAGTAGTATTAGGACAGGTGATGGCTACACCTTC. Extended through the reference TRBV19 and TRBJ1-2 proteins, this CDR3 yields the full variable domain: DGGITQSPKYLFRKEGQNVTLSCEQNLNHDAMYWYRQDPGQGLRLIYYSQIVNDFQKGDIAEGYSVSREKKESFPLTVTSAQKNPTAFYLCASSIRTGDGYTFGSGTRLTVV.